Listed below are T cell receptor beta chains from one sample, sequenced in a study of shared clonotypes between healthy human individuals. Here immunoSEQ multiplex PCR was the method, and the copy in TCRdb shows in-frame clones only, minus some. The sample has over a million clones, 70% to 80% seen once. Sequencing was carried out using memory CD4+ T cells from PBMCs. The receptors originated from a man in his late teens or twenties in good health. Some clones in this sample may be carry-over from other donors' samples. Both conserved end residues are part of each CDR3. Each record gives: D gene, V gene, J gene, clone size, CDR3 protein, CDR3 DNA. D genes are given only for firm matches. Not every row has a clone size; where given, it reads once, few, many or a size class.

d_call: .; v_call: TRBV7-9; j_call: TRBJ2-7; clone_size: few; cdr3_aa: CASSLVGGEREQYF; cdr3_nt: TGTGCCAGCAGCTTAGTCGGCGGGGAGAGGGAGCAGTACTTC
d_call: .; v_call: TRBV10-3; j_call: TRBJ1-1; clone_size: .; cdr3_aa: CAISEGRGTEAFF; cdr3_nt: TGTGCCATCAGTGAAGGTCGGGGCACTGAAGCTTTCTTT
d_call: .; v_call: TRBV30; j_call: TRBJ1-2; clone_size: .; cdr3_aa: CAWTLDSFYGYTF; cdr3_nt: TGTGCCTGGACCCTAGACAGCTTCTATGGCTACACCTTC
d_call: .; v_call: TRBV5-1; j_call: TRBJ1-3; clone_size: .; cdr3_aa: CASSLAGPLGNTIYF; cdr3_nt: TGCGCCAGCAGCTTGGCAGGGCCACTTGGAAACACCATATATTTT
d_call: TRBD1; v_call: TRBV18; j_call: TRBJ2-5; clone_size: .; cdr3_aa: CASSLRQGSLETQYF; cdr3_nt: TGTGCCAGCTCACTTCGACAGGGGAGTTTGGAGACCCAGTACTTC
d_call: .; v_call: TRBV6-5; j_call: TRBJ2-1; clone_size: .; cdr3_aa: CASSYGYEQFF; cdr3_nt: TGTGCCAGCAGTTACGGATATGAGCAGTTCTTC
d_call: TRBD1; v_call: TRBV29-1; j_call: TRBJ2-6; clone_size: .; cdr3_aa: CSVEERGGRLSGANVLTF; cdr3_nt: TGCAGCGTTGAAGAACGAGGGGGCCGACTGTCCGGGGCCAACGTCCTGACTTTC
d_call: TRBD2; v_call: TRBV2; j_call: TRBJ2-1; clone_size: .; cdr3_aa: CASSASASGAEQFF; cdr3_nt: TGTGCCAGCAGCGCTAGTGCTAGCGGGGCGGAGCAGTTCTTC
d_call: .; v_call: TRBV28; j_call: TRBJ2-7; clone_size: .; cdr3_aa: CASSLGREQYF; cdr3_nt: TGTGCCAGCAGTTTAGGGCGCGAGCAGTACTTC
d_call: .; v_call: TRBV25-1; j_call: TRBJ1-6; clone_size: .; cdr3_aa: CASSDGPPGRSNSPLHF; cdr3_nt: TGTGCCAGCAGTGACGGGCCCCCAGGGAGAAGTAATTCACCCCTCCACTTT
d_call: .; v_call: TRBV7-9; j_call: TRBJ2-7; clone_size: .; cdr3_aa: CASSLATGYEQYF; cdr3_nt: TGTGCCAGCAGCTTAGCTACTGGGTACGAGCAGTACTTC
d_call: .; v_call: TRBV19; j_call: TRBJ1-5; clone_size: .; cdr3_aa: CANKGPRGNQPQHF; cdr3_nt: TGTGCCAACAAGGGTCCCAGGGGCAATCAGCCCCAGCATTTT
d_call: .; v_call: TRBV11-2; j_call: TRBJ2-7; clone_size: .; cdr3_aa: CASSGRGDPLEQYF; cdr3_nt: TGTGCCAGCAGCGGCCGTGGGGACCCGCTCGAGCAGTACTTC
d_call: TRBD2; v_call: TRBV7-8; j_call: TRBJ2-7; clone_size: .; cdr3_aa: CASSLGLEGYEQYF; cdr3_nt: TGTGCCAGCAGCCTCGGACTAGAAGGATACGAGCAGTACTTC
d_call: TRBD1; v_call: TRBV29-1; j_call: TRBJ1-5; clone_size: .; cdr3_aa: CSVATGAGGQWGNQPQHF; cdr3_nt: TGCAGCGTCGCTACTGGTGCAGGGGGACAGTGGGGGAATCAGCCCCAGCATTTT
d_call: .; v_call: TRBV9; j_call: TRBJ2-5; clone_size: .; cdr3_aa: CASSPQGGPQETQYF; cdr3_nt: TGTGCCAGCAGCCCCCAGGGGGGCCCACAAGAGACCCAGTACTTC
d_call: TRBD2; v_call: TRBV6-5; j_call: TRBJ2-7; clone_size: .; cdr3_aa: CASSLAGVWNEQYF; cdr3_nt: TGTGCCAGCAGTCTAGCGGGAGTGTGGAACGAGCAGTACTTC
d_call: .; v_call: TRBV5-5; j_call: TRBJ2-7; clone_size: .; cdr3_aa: CASSPAGSEAYEQYF; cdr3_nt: TGTGCCAGCAGCCCGGCGGGTAGCGAGGCCTACGAGCAGTACTTC
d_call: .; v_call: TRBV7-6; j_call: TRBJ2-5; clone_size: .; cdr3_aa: CASSAAGDKETQYF; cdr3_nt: TGTGCCAGCAGCGCCGCCGGGGATAAAGAGACCCAGTACTTC
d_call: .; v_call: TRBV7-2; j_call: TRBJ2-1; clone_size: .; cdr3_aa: CASGGSYNEQFF; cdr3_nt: TGTGCCAGCGGGGGGTCCTACAATGAGCAGTTCTTC
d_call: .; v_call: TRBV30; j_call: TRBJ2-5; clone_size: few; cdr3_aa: CAWSPPWGPETQYF; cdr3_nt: TGTGCCTGGAGCCCCCCCTGGGGTCCAGAGACCCAGTACTTC
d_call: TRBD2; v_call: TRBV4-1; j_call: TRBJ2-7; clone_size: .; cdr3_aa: CASSQGVAGELYEQYF; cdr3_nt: TGCGCCAGCAGCCAAGGGGTTGCGGGAGAGTTGTACGAGCAGTACTTC
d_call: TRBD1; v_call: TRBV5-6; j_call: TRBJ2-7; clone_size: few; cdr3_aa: CASSLDRDRYEQYF; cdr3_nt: TGTGCCAGCAGCTTGGACCGGGACAGATACGAGCAGTACTTC
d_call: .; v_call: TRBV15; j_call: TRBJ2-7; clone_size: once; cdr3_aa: CATSSRTTRHEQYF; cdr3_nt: TGTGCCACCAGCTCCCGGACTACCCGACACGAGCAGTACTTC
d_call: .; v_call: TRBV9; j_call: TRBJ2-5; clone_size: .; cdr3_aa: CASSVGSSWEETQYF; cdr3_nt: TGTGCCAGCAGCGTAGGTAGCAGCTGGGAGGAGACCCAGTACTTC
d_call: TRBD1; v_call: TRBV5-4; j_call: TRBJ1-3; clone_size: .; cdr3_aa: CASSPTGQGSGNTIYF; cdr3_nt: TGTGCCAGCAGCCCAACGGGACAGGGTTCCGGAAACACCATATATTTT
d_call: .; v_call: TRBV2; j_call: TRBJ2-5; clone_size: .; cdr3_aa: CASLESETQYF; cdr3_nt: TGTGCCAGCCTGGAGTCGGAGACCCAGTACTTC
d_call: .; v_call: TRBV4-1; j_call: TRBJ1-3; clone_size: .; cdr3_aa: CASSQDPLVGNTIYF; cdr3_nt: TGCGCCAGCAGCCAAGATCCGCTGGTTGGAAACACCATATATTTT
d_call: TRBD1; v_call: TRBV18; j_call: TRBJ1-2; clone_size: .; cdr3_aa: CASSPRDRGSDGYTF; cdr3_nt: TGTGCCAGCTCACCTCGGGACAGGGGAAGCGACGGCTACACCTTC
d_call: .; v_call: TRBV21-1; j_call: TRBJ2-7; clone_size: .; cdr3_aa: CASRTSFPSEQYF; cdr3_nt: TGTGCCAGCCGGACCTCCTTCCCGTCCGAGCAGTACTTC
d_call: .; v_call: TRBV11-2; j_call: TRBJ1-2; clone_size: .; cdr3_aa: CASSSRVVGYTF; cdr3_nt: TGTGCCAGCAGCTCAAGGGTTGTTGGCTACACCTTC
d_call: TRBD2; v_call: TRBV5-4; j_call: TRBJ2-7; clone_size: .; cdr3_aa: CASSRGGGSSYEQYF; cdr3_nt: TGTGCCAGCAGCCGGGGGGGTGGCAGCTCCTACGAGCAGTACTTC
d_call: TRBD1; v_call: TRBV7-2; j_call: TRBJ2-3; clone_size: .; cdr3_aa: CASSLTGGRSTDTQYF; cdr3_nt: TGTGCCAGCAGCCTTACAGGGGGCCGGAGCACAGATACGCAGTATTTT
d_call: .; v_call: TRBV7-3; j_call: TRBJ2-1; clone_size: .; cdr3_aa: CASSSGRNEQFF; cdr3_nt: TGTGCCAGCAGCTCGGGCCGAAATGAGCAGTTCTTC
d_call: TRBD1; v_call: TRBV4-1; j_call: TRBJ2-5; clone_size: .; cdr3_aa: CASSQQGARETQYF; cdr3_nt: TGCGCCAGCAGCCAACAGGGGGCGCGGGAGACCCAGTACTTC
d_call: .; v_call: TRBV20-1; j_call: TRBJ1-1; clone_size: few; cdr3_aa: CSASRENEAFF; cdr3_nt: TGCAGTGCTTCAAGGGAGAATGAAGCTTTCTTT
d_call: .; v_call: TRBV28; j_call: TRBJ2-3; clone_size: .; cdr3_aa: CASSLLGKSADTQYF; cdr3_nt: TGTGCCAGCAGTTTATTAGGGAAGTCAGCAGATACGCAGTATTTT
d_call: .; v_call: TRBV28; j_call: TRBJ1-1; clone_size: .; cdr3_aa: CASSFGTNTEAFF; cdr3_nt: TGTGCCAGCAGTTTCGGGACCAACACTGAAGCTTTCTTT
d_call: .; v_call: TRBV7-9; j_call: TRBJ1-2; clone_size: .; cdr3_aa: CASSLDASALGYTF; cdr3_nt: TGTGCCAGCAGCTTAGACGCCTCGGCTTTAGGCTACACCTTC
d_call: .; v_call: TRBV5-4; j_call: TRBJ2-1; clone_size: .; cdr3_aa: CASSRDYNEQFF; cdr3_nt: TGTGCCAGCAGCCGGGACTACAATGAGCAGTTCTTC
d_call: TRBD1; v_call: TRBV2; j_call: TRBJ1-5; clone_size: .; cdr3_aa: CASSEQGGNQPQHF; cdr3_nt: TGTGCCAGCAGTGAACAGGGGGGGAATCAGCCCCAGCATTTT
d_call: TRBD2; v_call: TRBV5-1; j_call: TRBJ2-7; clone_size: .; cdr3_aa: CASSRLAENYEQYF; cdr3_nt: TGCGCCAGCAGCCGACTAGCGGAGAACTACGAGCAGTACTTC
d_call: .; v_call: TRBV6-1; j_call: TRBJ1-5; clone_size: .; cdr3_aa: CASSEGLTGGNQPQHF; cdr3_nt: TGTGCCAGCAGTGAGGGGTTGACAGGTGGGAATCAGCCCCAGCATTTT